This T cell receptor (beta chain) originates from a study of blood T cell repertoires in COVID-19. Study context: The origin of the acute and convalescent COVID-19 samples was the United States, Italy and Spain. In each case, the material was cDNA or gDNA derived from T cells, B-cell-depleted T cells, or PBMCs.

As originally analysed: Counts of nucleated cells, estimated from reference gene primer amplification, were obtained. The repertoire was sequenced with immunoSEQ multiplex PCR; TCRdb's copy has only in-frame clones and lacks some. The V and J calls and the clone size are those of that table, but D and trimming were determined from the DNA. Here the sample spans approximately 100,000 clones, about four fifths being singletons. The sequence derives from a woman between 55 and 75 years old with acute or convalescent COVID-19. The sequenced sample consisted of peripheral blood.

In nucleotides, the CDR3 is TGTGCCATCAGCGCGACAGGGAGGAATGAAAAACTGTTTTTT. This translates into CAISATGRNEKLFF. The rearrangement links TRBV10-3 to TRBJ1-4; 7 bases are a match to TRBD1. This CDR3 is built from 14 residues. The junction had 6 bases not matched to a gene; V was cut back by 6 bases and J by 5 bases. Germline V lookup: CDR1 ENHRY, CDR2 SYGVKD.